This T cell receptor (beta chain) was captured by sequencing in a study of T-cell reconstitution after alpha-beta-depleted transplantation in children. This clonotype was observed a few times. CDR3 length equals 19 residues. V was pared by 2 bases and J by 2 bases, with 25 bases between. Germline-derived CDR1 and CDR2 are LNHDA and SQIVND (reference sequence). Library preparation (for TCRbeta) was performed with unique molecular identifiers. TCRdb used MiXCR to reprocess the PCR reads, holding one entry per CDR3 protein. The sample comprises tens of thousands of distinct CDR3 sequences, about 5.7% of which are singletons, and under 35% rests with the top ten.

Sequencing was performed on PBMCs, mostly from graft donor cells, taken 60 days after TCRalphabeta/CD19-depleted stem cell transplant. The receptor was isolated from a female patient between 2 and 15 years old who had a stem cell transplant for aplastic anemia, so the T cells may come from the graft donor. The chain joins TRBV19 to TRBJ2-7, with D possibly being TRBD2 (7 bases). The CDR3 protein is CASSILLAGAAGATYEQYF. CDR3 bases: TGTGCCAGTAGTATATTGTTGGCAGGGGCCGCGGGGGCTACCTACGAGCAGTACTTC. Complete variable domain (other parts from reference TRBV19 and TRBJ2-7): DGGITQSPKYLFRKEGQNVTLSCEQNLNHDAMYWYRQDPGQGLRLIYYSQIVNDFQKGDIAEGYSVSREKKESFPLTVTSAQKNPTAFYLCASSILLAGAAGATYEQYFGPGTRLTVT.